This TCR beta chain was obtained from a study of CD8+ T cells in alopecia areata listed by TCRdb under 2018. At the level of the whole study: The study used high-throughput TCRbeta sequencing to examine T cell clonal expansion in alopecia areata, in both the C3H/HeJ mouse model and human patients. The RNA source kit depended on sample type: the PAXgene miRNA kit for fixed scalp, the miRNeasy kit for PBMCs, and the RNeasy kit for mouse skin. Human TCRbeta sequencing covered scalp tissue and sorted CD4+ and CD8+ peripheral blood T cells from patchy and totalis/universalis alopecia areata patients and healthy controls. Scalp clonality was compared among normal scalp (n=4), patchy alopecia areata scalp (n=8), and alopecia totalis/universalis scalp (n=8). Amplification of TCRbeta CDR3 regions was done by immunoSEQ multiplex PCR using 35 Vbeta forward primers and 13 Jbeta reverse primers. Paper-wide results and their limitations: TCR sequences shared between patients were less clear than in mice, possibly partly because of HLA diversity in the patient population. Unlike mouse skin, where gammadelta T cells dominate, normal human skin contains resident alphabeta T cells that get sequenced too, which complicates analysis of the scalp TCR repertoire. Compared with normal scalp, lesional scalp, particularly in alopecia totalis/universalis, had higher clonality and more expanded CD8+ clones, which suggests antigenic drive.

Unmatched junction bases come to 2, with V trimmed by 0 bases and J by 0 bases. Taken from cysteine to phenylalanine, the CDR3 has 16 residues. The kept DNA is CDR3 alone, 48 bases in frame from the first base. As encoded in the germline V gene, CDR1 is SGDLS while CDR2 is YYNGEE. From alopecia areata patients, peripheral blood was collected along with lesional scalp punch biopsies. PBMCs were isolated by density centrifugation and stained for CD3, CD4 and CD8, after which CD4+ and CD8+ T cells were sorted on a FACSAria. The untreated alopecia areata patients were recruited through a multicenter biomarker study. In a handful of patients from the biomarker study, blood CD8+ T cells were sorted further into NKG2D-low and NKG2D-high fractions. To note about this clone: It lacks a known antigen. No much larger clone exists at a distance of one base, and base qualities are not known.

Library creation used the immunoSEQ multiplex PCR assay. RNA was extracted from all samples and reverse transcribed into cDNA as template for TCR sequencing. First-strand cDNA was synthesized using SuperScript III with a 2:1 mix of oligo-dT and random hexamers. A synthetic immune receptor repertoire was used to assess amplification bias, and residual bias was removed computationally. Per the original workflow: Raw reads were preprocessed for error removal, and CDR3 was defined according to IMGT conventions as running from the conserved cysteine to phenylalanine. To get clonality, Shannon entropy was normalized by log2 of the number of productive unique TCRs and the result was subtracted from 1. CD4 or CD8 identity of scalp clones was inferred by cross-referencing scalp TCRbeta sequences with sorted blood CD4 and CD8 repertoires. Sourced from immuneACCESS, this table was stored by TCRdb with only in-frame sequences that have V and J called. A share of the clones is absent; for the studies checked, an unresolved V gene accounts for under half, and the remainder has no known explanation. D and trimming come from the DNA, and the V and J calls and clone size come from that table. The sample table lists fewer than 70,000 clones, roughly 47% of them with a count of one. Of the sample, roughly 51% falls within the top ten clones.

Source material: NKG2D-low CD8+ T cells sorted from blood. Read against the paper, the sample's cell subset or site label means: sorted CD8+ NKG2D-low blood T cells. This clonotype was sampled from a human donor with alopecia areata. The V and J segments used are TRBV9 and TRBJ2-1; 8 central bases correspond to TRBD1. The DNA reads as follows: TGTGCCAGCAGCGTAGGGACAGGGAGCTCCTACAATGAGCAGTTCTTC. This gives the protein CASSVGTGSSYNEQFF.